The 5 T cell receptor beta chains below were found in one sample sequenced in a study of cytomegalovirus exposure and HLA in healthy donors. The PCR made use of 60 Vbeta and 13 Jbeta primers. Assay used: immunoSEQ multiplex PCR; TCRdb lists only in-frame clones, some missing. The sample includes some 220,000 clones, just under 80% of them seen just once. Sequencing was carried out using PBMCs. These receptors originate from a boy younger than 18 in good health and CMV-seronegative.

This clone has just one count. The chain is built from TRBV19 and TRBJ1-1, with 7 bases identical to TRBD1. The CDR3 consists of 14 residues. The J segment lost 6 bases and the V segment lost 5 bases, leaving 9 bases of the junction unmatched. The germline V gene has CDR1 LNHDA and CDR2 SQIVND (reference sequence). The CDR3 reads CASSPPPGGPEAFF. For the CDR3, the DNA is TGTGCCAGTAGTCCGCCACCAGGGGGTCCTGAAGCTTTCTTT.

The CDR3 loop reads CASSDWDSPDTQYF. CDR3 sequence (DNA): TGCGCCAGCAGCGACTGGGACTCACCAGATACGCAGTATTTT. The J gene is TRBJ2-3, the V gene TRBV5-1, with D perhaps matching TRBD2 (6 bases). Germline values: CDR1 SGHRS, CDR2 YFSETQ. The CDR3 runs 14 residues. Trimming took off 4 bases at V and 4 bases at J, with 13 bases between the two ends. Full variable domain (remainder filled in from reference TRBV5-1 and TRBJ2-3): KAGVTQTPRYLIKTRGQQVTLSCSPISGHRSVSWYQQTPGQGLQFLFEYFSETQRNKGNFPGRFSGRQFSNSRSEMNVSTLELGDSALYLCASSDWDSPDTQYFGPGTRLTVL.

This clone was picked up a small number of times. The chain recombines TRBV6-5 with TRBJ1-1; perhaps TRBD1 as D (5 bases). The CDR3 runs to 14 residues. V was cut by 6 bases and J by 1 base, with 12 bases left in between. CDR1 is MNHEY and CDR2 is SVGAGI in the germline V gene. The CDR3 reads CASSHARANTEAFF. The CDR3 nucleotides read TGTGCCAGCAGCCACGCCAGGGCGAACACTGAAGCTTTCTTT.

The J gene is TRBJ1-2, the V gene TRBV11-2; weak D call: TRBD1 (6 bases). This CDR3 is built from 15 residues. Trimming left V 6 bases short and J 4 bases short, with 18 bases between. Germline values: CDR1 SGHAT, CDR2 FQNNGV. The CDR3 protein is CASSSLAQGGYGYTF. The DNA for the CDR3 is TGTGCCAGCAGTTCCCTGGCACAGGGTGGCTATGGCTACACCTTC.

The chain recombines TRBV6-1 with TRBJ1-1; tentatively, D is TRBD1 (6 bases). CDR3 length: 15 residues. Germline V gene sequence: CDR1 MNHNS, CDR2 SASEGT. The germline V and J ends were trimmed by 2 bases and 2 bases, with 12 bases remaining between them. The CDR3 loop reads CASSEQGHRNTEAFF. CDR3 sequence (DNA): TGTGCCAGCAGTGAACAGGGACACAGAAACACTGAAGCTTTCTTT.